This is a list of T cell receptor beta chains from one sample in a study of T cell responses to AZD1222 COVID-19 vaccine. The repertoire was sequenced with immunoSEQ multiplex PCR; TCRdb's copy has only in-frame clones and lacks some. The table has 90,000 to 120,000 clones, about 90% seen once. Material: peripheral blood, obtained on day 0 of AZD1222 vaccination. The receptors stem from an adult in good health. Each CDR3 is given with its conserved first and last residue. D genes are given only for firm matches. Not every row has a clone size; where given, it reads once, few, many or a size class.

size,V,D,J,CDR3,DNA
once,TRBV3-1/TRBV3-2,TRBD1,TRBJ1-1,CASSSPGGGTEAFF,TGTGCCAGCAGCTCTCCAGGGGGTGGTACTGAAGCTTTCTTT
.,TRBV18,TRBD2,TRBJ2-7,CASSPTGLAGGNTYEQYF,TGTGCCAGCTCACCCACGGGACTAGCGGGGGGCAACACCTACGAGCAGTACTTC
.,TRBV27,.,TRBJ1-6,CASSLDVGNSPLHF,TGTGCCAGCAGTTTAGATGTTGGGAATTCACCCCTCCACTTT
.,TRBV7-2,.,TRBJ1-6,CASSPRRVESPLHF,TGTGCCAGCAGCCCCCGCAGGGTCGAATCACCCCTCCACTTT
once,TRBV6-6,.,TRBJ1-5,CASSYGFKNQPQHF,TGTGCCAGCAGTTACGGGTTCAAAAATCAGCCCCAGCATTTT
.,TRBV1,.,TRBJ2-7,CTSSQDTDYEQYF,TGCACCAGCAGCCAGGATACGGATTACGAGCAGTACTTC
.,TRBV6-4,TRBD1,TRBJ2-3,CASSDGQGAADTQYF,TGTGCCAGCAGTGACGGACAGGGGGCGGCGGATACGCAGTATTTT
.,TRBV19,.,TRBJ1-5,CASSIGQSRNQPQHF,TGTGCCAGTAGTATAGGCCAGTCTCGCAATCAGCCCCAGCATTTT
.,TRBV4-2,TRBD2,TRBJ2-1,CASSPAGTSGGHEQFF,TGTGCCAGCAGCCCAGCGGGGACTAGCGGGGGTCATGAGCAGTTCTTC
.,TRBV19,TRBD1,TRBJ1-6,CASSIRTGRSNSPLHF,TGTGCCAGTAGTATAAGGACAGGCCGGAGTAATTCACCCCTCCACTTT
.,TRBV5-1,.,TRBJ1-1,CASSLGEVAFF,TGCGCCAGCAGCTTGGGGGAGGTGGCTTTCTTT
.,TRBV6-2/TRBV6-3,TRBD2,TRBJ2-1,CASSSGGEQFF,TGTGCCAGCAGTTCCGGGGGGGAGCAGTTCTTC
.,TRBV6-5,TRBD2,TRBJ2-5,CASKSWTSKETQYF,TGTGCCAGCAAATCTTGGACTAGTAAAGAGACCCAGTACTTC
.,TRBV5-8,.,TRBJ1-4,CARTRITTNEKLFF,TGTGCCAGGACAAGAATCACAACTAATGAAAAACTGTTTTTT
few,TRBV3-1/TRBV3-2,.,TRBJ2-7,CASSPSSRDDYEQYF,TGTGCCAGCAGCCCCTCCTCGAGGGACGACTACGAGCAGTACTTC
.,TRBV3-1/TRBV3-2,TRBD1,TRBJ2-3,CASSFQGEDTQYF,TGTGCCAGCAGCTTCCAGGGGGAAGATACGCAGTATTTT
.,TRBV5-1,TRBD1,TRBJ1-6,CASSLSGTGGNSPLHF,TGCGCCAGCAGCTTGTCTGGGACAGGTGGTAATTCACCCCTCCACTTT
.,TRBV15,TRBD2,TRBJ2-1,CATSRDPAGEQFF,TGTGCCACCAGCAGAGATCCAGCGGGGGAGCAGTTCTTC
.,TRBV7-8,.,TRBJ2-7,CASTYFGGAATHEQYF,TGTGCCAGCACCTATTTCGGGGGCGCGGCAACCCACGAGCAGTACTTC
.,TRBV14,.,TRBJ2-6,CASSQVTAGANVLTF,TGTGCCAGCAGCCAAGTGACAGCTGGGGCCAACGTCCTGACTTTC
.,TRBV7-6,TRBD1,TRBJ1-2,CASSLGTGANYGYTF,TGTGCCAGCAGCTTAGGGACAGGCGCTAACTATGGCTACACCTTC
.,TRBV4-3,.,TRBJ1-2,CASSQPGPGGGYTF,TGCGCCAGCAGCCAACCTGGACCCGGGGGGGGCTACACCTTC
.,TRBV6-2/TRBV6-3,.,TRBJ1-5,CASSYGGGEQPQHF,TGTGCCAGCAGTTACGGAGGGGGGGAGCAGCCCCAGCATTTT
.,TRBV11-2,TRBD2,TRBJ2-1,CASSLSGGGINEQFF,TGTGCCAGCAGCTTAAGTGGCGGGGGGATAAATGAGCAGTTCTTC